Listed here are 25 T cell receptor beta chains from one sample, sequenced in a study of T cell responses to AZD1222 COVID-19 vaccine. Using immunoSEQ multiplex PCR, the repertoire was profiled, and TCRdb retains in-frame clones only, with some absent. The data contain about 120,000 clones, 80% to 90% of them singletons. The material was peripheral blood, obtained on day 0 of MenACWY control vaccination. Every receptor here comes from an adult in good health.

The genes are TRBV12-3 or TRBV12-4 and TRBJ2-1; the match to TRBD2 covers 8 bases. CDR3 length: 13 residues. Trimming at V came to 5 bases and at J to 12 bases, leaving 9 bases not matched to a gene. The CDR3 reads CASSPTSGPWQFF. CDR3 nucleotide sequence: TGTGCCAGCAGTCCTACTAGCGGCCCGTGGCAGTTCTTC.

A single count supports this clone. The rearrangement uses TRBV2 and TRBJ1-2, with a possible D match to TRBD1 (6 bases). Trimming removed 7 bases from V and 7 bases from J, with 19 bases in between. CDR1 SNHLY and CDR2 FYNNEI come from the germline V gene. The CDR3 length is 14 residues. CDR3: CASTRVAGGFGYTF. The CDR3 bases are TGTGCCAGCACCCGAGTCGCGGGGGGCTTTGGCTACACCTTC. The entire variable domain, with the rest obtained from reference TRBV2 and TRBJ1-2, is as follows: EPEVTQTPSHQVTQMGQEVILRCVPISNHLYFYWYRQILGQKVEFLVSFYNNEISEKSEIFDDQFSVERPDGSNFTLKIRSTKLEDSAMYFCASTRVAGGFGYTFGSGTRLTVV.

The chain is built from TRBV6-5 and TRBJ2-5, with TRBD2 identical over 9 bases. Germline lookup yields CDR1 MNHEY and CDR2 SVGAGI. After removal of 0 bases from V and 4 bases from J, the junction contained 3 bases not matched to a gene. CDR3 length equals 15 residues. CDR3 sequence: CASSYSAGGPETQYF. The CDR3 DNA follows: TGTGCCAGCAGTTACTCGGCGGGGGGGCCAGAGACCCAGTACTTC.

This clone turned up a few times. This chain links TRBV6-5 with TRBJ2-3, with TRBD2 identical over 9 bases. This CDR3 region has 15 residues. The ends lost 4 bases at V and 6 bases at J; junction bases unmatched: 8. Germline V gene lookup returns CDR1 MNHEY and CDR2 SVGAGI. CDR3 sequence: CASSSLAGREDTQYF. In DNA form, the CDR3 reads TGTGCCAGCAGTTCGCTAGCGGGGAGGGAGGATACGCAGTATTTT.

The CDR3 nucleotides read TGTGCCAGCAGCTTAGTGGAAAGATACGAGCAGTACTTC. Translation gives CASSLVERYEQYF. The chain joins TRBV11-2 to TRBJ2-7; D gene unclear. Germline CDR1 and CDR2: SGHAT and FQNNGV. Trimming removed 1 base at V and 4 bases at J, with 8 bases between. CDR3 length: 13 amino acids.

The chain carries TRBV7-2 and TRBJ2-1; weak D call: TRBD1 (6 bases). With 5 bases removed from V and 4 bases from J, the gap between germline ends came to 15 bases. Germline V gives CDR1 SGHTA, CDR2 FQGNSA. This CDR3 is built from 15 residues. The CDR3 region is CASSPPRGGYNEQFF. The CDR3 DNA follows: TGTGCCAGCAGCCCCCCCCGAGGGGGTTACAATGAGCAGTTCTTC.

The rearrangement joins TRBV2 to TRBJ1-5; perhaps TRBD1 as D (5 bases). The CDR3 length is 14 residues. Germline-derived CDR1 and CDR2 are SNHLY and FYNNEI. The germline V and J ends were trimmed by 2 bases and 4 bases, with 9 bases remaining between them. This CDR3 is CASSETRGNQPQHF. As DNA, the CDR3 is TGTGCCAGCAGTGAAACGAGGGGAAATCAGCCCCAGCATTTT.

V and J are TRBV7-3 and TRBJ2-3, with D hard to call. Trimming shortened V by 3 bases and J by 2 bases, and 6 bases separated the two germline ends. The CDR3 extends over 13 amino acids. CDR1 and CDR2 (germline): SGHTA, FQGTGA. DNA for the CDR3: TGTGCCAGCAGCTTTACCTACACAGATACGCAGTATTTT. It encodes CASSFTYTDTQYF.

The chain joins TRBV5-1 to TRBJ1-1; D is uncertain. The germline V and J ends were trimmed by 5 bases and 1 base, with 9 bases remaining between them. The CDR3 is 13 amino acids. From germline, CDR1 is SGHRS and CDR2 YFSETQ. The CDR3 region is CASRYTGNTEAFF. CDR3 in DNA: TGCGCCAGCAGATACACGGGGAACACTGAAGCTTTCTTT.

The chain links TRBV29-1 to TRBJ1-2; a possible D gene is TRBD1 (5 bases). CDR1 is SQVTM, CDR2 ANQGSEA, per germline. With 3 bases removed from V and 8 bases from J, the gap between germline ends came to 16 bases. CDR3 length: 13 residues. The CDR3 protein is CSVDGVGVRGYTF. DNA of the CDR3: TGCAGCGTTGATGGGGTGGGGGTTAGGGGCTACACCTTC.

The genes are TRBV28 and TRBJ1-2, with D perhaps matching TRBD1 (5 bases). In germline, CDR1 is MDHEN, CDR2 SYDVKM. The CDR3 contains 13 residues. Trimming removed 6 bases from V and 8 bases from J, with 16 bases in between. CDR3 sequence (DNA): TGTGCCAGCAGGGGGGACCGCCGCGGGGGCTACACCTTC. This sequence encodes CASRGDRRGGYTF.

V gene TRBV18 combines with J gene TRBJ1-2; the match to TRBD1 covers 10 bases. From germline, CDR1 is KGHSH and CDR2 LQKENI. After removal of 3 bases from V and 10 bases from J, the junction contained 5 bases not matched to a gene. The CDR3 has 13 residues. CDR3 protein: CASSPGTGEDYTF. CDR3 nucleotides: TGTGCCAGCTCACCCGGGACAGGGGAGGACTACACCTTC. Variable domain in full (rest from reference TRBV18 and TRBJ1-2): NAGVMQNPRHLVRRRGQEARLRCSPMKGHSHVYWYRQLPEEGLKFMVYLQKENIIDESGMPKERFSAEFPKEGPSILRIQQVVRGDSAAYFCASSPGTGEDYTFGSGTRLTVV.

The genes are TRBV7-3 and TRBJ2-5; tentatively, D is TRBD1 (6 bases). CDR1 and CDR2 from the germline V gene are SGHTA and FQGTGA. The V gene lost 3 bases and the J gene lost 1 base, with 15 bases spanning the gap. This CDR3 contains 16 residues. As DNA, the CDR3 is TGTGCCAGCAGCTTGGGGTCGGACAGCTCCCAAGAGACCCAGTACTTC. Residues: CASSLGSDSSQETQYF.

This sequence joins TRBV6-1 and TRBJ2-5; D ambiguous. Trimming left V 0 bases short and J 2 bases short, with 7 bases between. The CDR3 consists of 14 residues. Germline CDR1 is MNHNS and CDR2 is SASEGT. The CDR3 protein is CASSEAYQQETQYF. The CDR3, as DNA: TGTGCCAGCAGTGAAGCGTACCAACAAGAGACCCAGTACTTC.

A note on this clone: The junction differs from germline at one of its ends, possibly a read error. The chain has TRBV30 and TRBJ2-3; 9 bases align to TRBD2. The CDR3 has 14 residues. CDR1 GTSNPN and CDR2 SVGIG come from the germline V gene (reference sequence). The CDR3 region has the DNA TGTGCCAGGAGGGAGGCGGGGGGGCCAGATACGCAGTATTTT. It encodes CARREAGGPDTQYF. The variable domain in full, with the rest retrieved from reference TRBV30 and TRBJ2-3, is SQTIHQWPATLVQPVGSPLSLECTVEGTSNPNLYWYRQAAGRGLQLLFYSVGIGQISSEVPQNLSASRPQDRQFILSSKKLLLSDSGFYLCARREAGGPDTQYFGPGTRLTVL.

V is TRBV12-5 and J is TRBJ1-2; D gene unclear. V dropped 1 base and J dropped 7 bases, with 10 bases sitting between them. The CDR3 totals 13 residues. CDR1 and CDR2 (germline): LGHNT, FRNRAP. The CDR3 DNA sequence: TGTGCTAGTGGTTTGGAAGAGAGGTCTGGCTACACCTTC. Its translation: CASGLEERSGYTF.

V gene TRBV5-1 combines with J gene TRBJ2-3; perhaps D is TRBD1 or TRBD2 (5 bases each). Germline CDR1 is SGHRS and CDR2 is YFSETQ. The V end lost 2 bases, the J end lost 5 bases, and 18 bases lay between the germline ends. This CDR3 has 16 residues. CDR3 sequence reads: CASSFGEPTREDTQYF. The DNA for the CDR3 is TGCGCCAGCAGCTTCGGGGAGCCCACCAGGGAAGATACGCAGTATTTT.

This clone occurred once. This chain uses TRBV5-6 with TRBJ2-7; TRBD2 matches 8 bases. The CDR3 loop spans 15 amino acids. The J segment lost 3 bases and the V segment lost 3 bases, leaving 8 bases of the junction unmatched. Germline V gives CDR1 SGHDT, CDR2 YYEEEE. CDR3 DNA: TGTGCCAGCAGCTCAGTACTAGCGGCTTTCTACGAGCAGTACTTC. Its protein is CASSSVLAAFYEQYF.

The J gene is TRBJ1-6, the V gene TRBV2; D is perhaps TRBD1 (6 bases). Trimming cost V 5 bases and J 0 bases, with 11 bases left between them. Germline CDR1 reads SNHLY; CDR2 reads FYNNEI. CDR3 length: 16 amino acids. The CDR3: CASSPRGASYNSPLHF. The CDR3 DNA sequence: TGTGCCAGCAGTCCGAGGGGGGCCTCCTATAATTCACCCCTCCACTTT.

For the CDR3, the DNA is TGTGCCAGCAGTCGGGACAGGGGTAATGAAAAACTGTTTTTT. Protein sequence: CASSRDRGNEKLFF. This rearrangement joins TRBV7-2 to TRBJ1-4; 10 bases are a match to TRBD1. Germline CDR1 reads SGHTA; CDR2 reads FQGNSA. The CDR3 loop spans 14 amino acids. J was trimmed by 4 bases and V by 6 bases; bases with no gene match: 2.

The chain uses TRBV4-1 and TRBJ2-3, with TRBD2 matching over 9 bases. Germline V gene lookup returns CDR1 MGHRA and CDR2 YSYEKL. V was pared by 3 bases and J by 5 bases, with 15 bases of the junction left unmatched. The CDR3 extends over 18 amino acids. The CDR3 loop reads CASSHLIPGLARQDTQYF. The CDR3 DNA reads as TGCGCCAGCAGCCACCTTATTCCGGGACTAGCCAGGCAAGATACGCAGTATTTT.

The chain uses TRBV11-2 and TRBJ1-2; possibly TRBD1 for D (5 bases). Germline assignment: CDR1 SGHAT and CDR2 FQNNGV. V was clipped by 5 bases and J by 5 bases, with 12 bases between them. The CDR3 consists of 13 residues. Here the CDR3 reads CASSLQGGYGYTF. The CDR3 DNA is TGTGCCAGCAGCCTGCAGGGCGGTTATGGCTACACCTTC.

V usage is TRBV4-1 and J usage is TRBJ1-2; maybe TRBD1 (5 bases). V was shortened by 3 bases and J by 1 base, with 12 bases between the two germline ends. This CDR3 is 15 amino acids long. Germline V lookup: CDR1 MGHRA, CDR2 YSYEKL. The CDR3 region is CASSQDTGVNYGYTF. CDR3 DNA sequence: TGCGCCAGCAGCCAGGACACAGGAGTTAACTATGGCTACACCTTC.

The gene calls are TRBV10-3 and TRBJ1-1; D is undetermined. V was pared by 4 bases and J by 0 bases, with 6 bases between. Germline V gene sequence: CDR1 ENHRY, CDR2 SYGVKD. This CDR3 has 13 amino acids. The CDR3 bases are TGTGCCATCAGTGCGGTCTTGAACACTGAAGCTTTCTTT. Its protein is CAISAVLNTEAFF.

The genes are TRBV6-5 and TRBJ2-3; D is unresolved. The V gene lost 0 bases and the J gene lost 4 bases, with 8 bases spanning the gap. The CDR3 has 14 residues. Germline CDR1 is MNHEY and CDR2 is SVGAGI. The CDR3 DNA reads TGTGCCAGCAGTTACTCGAAGCAGGCAGATACGCAGTATTTT. Translated, it gives CASSYSKQADTQYF.